The rows below give T cell receptor beta chains drawn from one sample of a study of OX40 agonist ivuxolimab in advanced cancers. Assay used: immunoSEQ multiplex PCR; TCRdb lists only in-frame clones, some missing. The sample includes about 120,000 clones, over 75% of them seen just once. The material was CD4+ or CD8+ T cells sorted from blood, obtained in a trial of the OX40 agonist ivuxolimab. The receptor set was obtained from an adult with an advanced solid tumor such as melanoma, head and neck, liver or kidney cancer. Each CDR3 is given without its conserved first and last residue. A D gene is named only where the DNA matches it firmly.

V,D,J,length,CDR3
TRBV11-2,TRBD2,TRBJ2-5,16,ASSLDPIGGGARETQY
TRBV5-1,-,TRBJ2-1,13,ASSLSLQSYNEQF
TRBV7-7,TRBD2,TRBJ2-5,12,ASSPTSGVETQY
TRBV4-1,-,TRBJ1-3,15,ASSQEVGKREGNTIY
TRBV4-3,TRBD1,TRBJ2-7,14,ASSQETGTDTYEQY
TRBV4-2,TRBD2,TRBJ2-5,14,ASSQEGGGPQETQY
TRBV7-9,-,TRBJ2-3,13,ASSPLAPSTDTQY
TRBV4-1,-,TRBJ2-1,11,ASSHPGVHEQF
TRBV6-5,-,TRBJ2-2,11,ASSYSPVGELF
TRBV27,-,TRBJ2-7,11,ASSFRGHGEQY
TRBV19,-,TRBJ2-3,13,ASNPLGSDTDTQY
TRBV4-3,-,TRBJ2-2,15,ASSQDPGAQSVGELF
TRBV6-1,-,TRBJ1-4,12,ASIPTNTNEKLF
TRBV4-2,-,TRBJ2-3,13,ASSQDISVVDTQY
TRBV2,-,TRBJ2-7,12,ASSGTARGYEQY
TRBV7-2,TRBD1,TRBJ1-5,16,ASSLRTGGSGSNQPQH
TRBV7-2,-,TRBJ2-3,13,ASSLQSGEADTQY
TRBV4-3,-,TRBJ1-4,12,ASSQNTGKEKLF
TRBV9,-,TRBJ2-1,12,ASSVEERAGEQF
TRBV10-3,-,TRBJ1-3,13,AISRTVSSGNTIY
TRBV10-3,TRBD1,TRBJ1-2,11,AVTGDSNYGYT
TRBV5-5,-,TRBJ1-5,12,ASSFGDSHQPQH
TRBV10-3,-,TRBJ1-2,11,AISESVTVFYT
TRBV5-6,TRBD1,TRBJ1-5,15,ASSRLSDRANNQPQH
TRBV5-4,-,TRBJ1-6,14,ASSSQSGTLNSPLH
TRBV30,TRBD2,TRBJ2-1,13,AWSAFSGLYNEQF
TRBV7-7,TRBD1,TRBJ2-1,14,ASSARQGASYNEQF
TRBV6-5,TRBD1,TRBJ1-2,13,ASSGSDRGLYGYT
TRBV5-8,-,TRBJ1-6,16,ASSRVGVSRARNSPLH
TRBV18,-,TRBJ1-4,11,ASSRATNEKLF
TRBV10-3,-,TRBJ1-5,11,AISGRVGQPQH
TRBV9,-,TRBJ2-2,11,ASSADHLGELF
TRBV5-4,-,TRBJ1-2,14,ASSNPGQEINYGYT
TRBV19,-,TRBJ1-2,11,ASSIQDGYGYT
TRBV10-3,-,TRBJ2-7,11,AISPRMTYEQY
TRBV28,TRBD2,TRBJ2-3,14,ASSLPGGPGTDTQY
TRBV19,-,TRBJ2-3,11,ASSIQGSDTQY
TRBV11-2,TRBD2,TRBJ2-1,17,ASSPGLAGVISSYNEQF
TRBV28,TRBD2,TRBJ2-7,12,ASISSTGGYEQY
TRBV18,-,TRBJ2-7,12,ASSPGQQQYEQY
TRBV4-1,-,TRBJ1-5,11,ASSEGIWQPQH
TRBV28,TRBD1,TRBJ1-2,13,ASSPGQGPLYGYT
TRBV11-3,-,TRBJ2-7,12,ASSMGWDGDEQY
TRBV15,-,TRBJ2-2,11,ATNRGADGELF
TRBV6-5,TRBD1,TRBJ1-2,13,ASKPQGANIYGYT
TRBV6-5,-,TRBJ2-2,8,ASGAGELF
TRBV6-6,TRBD1,TRBJ1-4,14,ASRIYRGPTNEKLF
TRBV6-5,-,TRBJ1-1,10,ASSRRGTEAF
TRBV18,-,TRBJ2-7,10,ASSPSRYEQY
TRBV5-1,TRBD1,TRBJ1-2,16,ASSLVAGTGGVIYGYT